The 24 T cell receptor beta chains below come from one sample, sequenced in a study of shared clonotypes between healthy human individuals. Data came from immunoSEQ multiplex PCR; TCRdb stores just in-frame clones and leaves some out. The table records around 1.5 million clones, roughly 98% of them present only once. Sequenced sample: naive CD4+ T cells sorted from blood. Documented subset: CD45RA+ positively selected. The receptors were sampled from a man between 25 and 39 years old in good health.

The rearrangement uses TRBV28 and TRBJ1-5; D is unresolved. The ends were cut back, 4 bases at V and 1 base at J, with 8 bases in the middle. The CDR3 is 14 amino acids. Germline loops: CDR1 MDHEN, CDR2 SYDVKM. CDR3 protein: CASSSYRSNQPQHF. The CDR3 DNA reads TGTGCCAGCAGTTCTTACAGAAGCAATCAGCCCCAGCATTTT.

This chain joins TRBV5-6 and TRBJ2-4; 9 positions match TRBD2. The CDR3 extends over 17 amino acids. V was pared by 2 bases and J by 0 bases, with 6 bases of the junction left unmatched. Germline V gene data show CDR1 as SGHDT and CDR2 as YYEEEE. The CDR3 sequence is CASSFDSGSGAKNIQYF. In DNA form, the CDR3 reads TGTGCCAGCAGCTTTGATAGCGGGAGTGGAGCCAAAAACATTCAGTACTTC.

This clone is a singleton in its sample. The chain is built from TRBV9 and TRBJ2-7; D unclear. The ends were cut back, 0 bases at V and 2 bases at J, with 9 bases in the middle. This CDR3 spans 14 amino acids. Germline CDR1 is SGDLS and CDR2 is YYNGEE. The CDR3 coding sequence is TGTGCCAGCAGCGTAGGACGGAATGCCTACGAGCAGTACTTC. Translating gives CASSVGRNAYEQYF.

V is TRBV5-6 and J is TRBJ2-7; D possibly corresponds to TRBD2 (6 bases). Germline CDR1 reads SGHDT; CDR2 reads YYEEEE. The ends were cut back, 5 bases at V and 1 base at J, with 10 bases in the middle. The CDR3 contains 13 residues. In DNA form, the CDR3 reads TGTGCCAGCAGTCCAGGGAGGTCCTACGAGCAGTACTTC. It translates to CASSPGRSYEQYF.

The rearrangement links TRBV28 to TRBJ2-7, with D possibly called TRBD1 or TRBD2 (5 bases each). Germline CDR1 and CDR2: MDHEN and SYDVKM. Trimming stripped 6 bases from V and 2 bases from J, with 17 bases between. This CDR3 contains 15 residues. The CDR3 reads CASRPRGAGTYEQYF. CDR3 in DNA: TGTGCCAGCAGGCCACGAGGGGCAGGGACCTACGAGCAGTACTTC. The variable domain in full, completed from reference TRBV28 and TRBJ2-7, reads DVKVTQSSRYLVKRTGEKVFLECVQDMDHENMFWYRQDPGLGLRLIYFSYDVKMKEKGDIPEGYSVSREKKERFSLILESASTNQTSMYLCASRPRGAGTYEQYFGPGTRLTVT.

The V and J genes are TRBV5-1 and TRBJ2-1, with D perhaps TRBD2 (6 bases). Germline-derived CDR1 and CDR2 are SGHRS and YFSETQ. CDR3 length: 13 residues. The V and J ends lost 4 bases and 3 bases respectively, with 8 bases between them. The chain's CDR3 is CASSETSYNEQFF. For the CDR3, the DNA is TGCGCCAGCAGCGAGACTAGCTACAATGAGCAGTTCTTC. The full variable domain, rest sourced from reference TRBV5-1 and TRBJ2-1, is KAGVTQTPRYLIKTRGQQVTLSCSPISGHRSVSWYQQTPGQGLQFLFEYFSETQRNKGNFPGRFSGRQFSNSRSEMNVSTLELGDSALYLCASSETSYNEQFFGPGTRLTVL.

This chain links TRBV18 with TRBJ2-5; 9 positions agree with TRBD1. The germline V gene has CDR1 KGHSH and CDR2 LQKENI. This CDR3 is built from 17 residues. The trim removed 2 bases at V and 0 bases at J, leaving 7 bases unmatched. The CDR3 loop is CASSPGTGQAYQETQYF. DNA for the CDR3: TGTGCCAGCTCACCAGGGACAGGGCAGGCGTACCAAGAGACCCAGTACTTC.

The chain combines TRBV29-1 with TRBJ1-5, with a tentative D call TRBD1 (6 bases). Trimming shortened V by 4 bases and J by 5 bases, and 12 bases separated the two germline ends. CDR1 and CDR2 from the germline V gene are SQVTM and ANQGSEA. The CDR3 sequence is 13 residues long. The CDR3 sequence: CSVAGGADQPQHF. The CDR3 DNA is TGCAGCGTTGCGGGGGGCGCGGATCAGCCCCAGCATTTT.

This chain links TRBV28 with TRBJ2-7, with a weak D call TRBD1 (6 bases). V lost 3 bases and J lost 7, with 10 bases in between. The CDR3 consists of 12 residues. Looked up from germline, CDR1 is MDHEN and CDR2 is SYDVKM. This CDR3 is CASSFGQGEQYF. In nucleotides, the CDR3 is TGTGCCAGCAGTTTCGGGCAGGGGGAGCAGTACTTC.

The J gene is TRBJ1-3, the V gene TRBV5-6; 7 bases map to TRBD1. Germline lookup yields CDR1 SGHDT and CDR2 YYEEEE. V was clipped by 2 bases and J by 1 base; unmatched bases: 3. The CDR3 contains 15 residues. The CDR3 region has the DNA TGTGCCAGCAGCTTACCGACAGGGTCTGGAAACACCATATATTTT. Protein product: CASSLPTGSGNTIYF.

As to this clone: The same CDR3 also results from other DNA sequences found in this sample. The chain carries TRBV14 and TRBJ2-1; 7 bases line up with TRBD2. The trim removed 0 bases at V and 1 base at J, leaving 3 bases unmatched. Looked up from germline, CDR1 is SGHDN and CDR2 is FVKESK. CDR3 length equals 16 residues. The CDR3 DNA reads TGTGCCAGCAGCCAAGATCTCGGGAGGTCCTACAATGAGCAGTTCTTC. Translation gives CASSQDLGRSYNEQFF.

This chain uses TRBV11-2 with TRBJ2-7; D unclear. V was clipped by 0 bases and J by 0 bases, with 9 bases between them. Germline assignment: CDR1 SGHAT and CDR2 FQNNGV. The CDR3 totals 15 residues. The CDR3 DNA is TGTGCCAGCAGCTTAGATCCCGGGTACTCCTACGAGCAGTACTTC. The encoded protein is CASSLDPGYSYEQYF. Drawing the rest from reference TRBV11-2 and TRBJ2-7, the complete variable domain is EAGVAQSPRYKIIEKRQSVAFWCNPISGHATLYWYQQILGQGPKLLIQFQNNGVVDDSQLPKDRFSAERLKGVDSTLKIQPAKLEDSAVYLCASSLDPGYSYEQYFGPGTRLTVT.

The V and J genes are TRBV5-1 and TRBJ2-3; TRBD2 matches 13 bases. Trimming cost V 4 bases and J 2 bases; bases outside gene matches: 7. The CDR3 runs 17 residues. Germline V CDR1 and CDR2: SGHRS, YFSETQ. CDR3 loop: CASSRGLAGEFTDTQYF. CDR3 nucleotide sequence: TGCGCCAGCAGCCGAGGACTAGCGGGAGAGTTCACAGATACGCAGTATTTT.

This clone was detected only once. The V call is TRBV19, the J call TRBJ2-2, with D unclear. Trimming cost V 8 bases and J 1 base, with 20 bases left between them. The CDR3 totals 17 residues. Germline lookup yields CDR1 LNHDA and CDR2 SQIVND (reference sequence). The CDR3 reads CASHMGMRLRNTGELFF. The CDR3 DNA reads TGTGCCAGTCACATGGGTATGAGGCTTAGGAACACCGGGGAGCTGTTTTTT.

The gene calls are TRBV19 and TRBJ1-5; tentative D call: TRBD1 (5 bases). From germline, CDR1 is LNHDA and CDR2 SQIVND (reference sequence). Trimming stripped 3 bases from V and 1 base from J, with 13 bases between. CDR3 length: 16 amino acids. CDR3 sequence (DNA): TGTGCCAGTAGTATCGTCGGGACCCTAAGCAATCAGCCCCAGCATTTT. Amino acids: CASSIVGTLSNQPQHF.

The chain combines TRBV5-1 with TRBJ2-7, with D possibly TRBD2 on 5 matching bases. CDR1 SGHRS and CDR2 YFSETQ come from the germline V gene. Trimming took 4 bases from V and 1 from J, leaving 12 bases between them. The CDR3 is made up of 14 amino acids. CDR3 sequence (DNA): TGCGCCAGCAGCCCCCGGCCGGGATCCTACGAGCAGTACTTC. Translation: CASSPRPGSYEQYF. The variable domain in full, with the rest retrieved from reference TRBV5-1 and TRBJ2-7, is KAGVTQTPRYLIKTRGQQVTLSCSPISGHRSVSWYQQTPGQGLQFLFEYFSETQRNKGNFPGRFSGRQFSNSRSEMNVSTLELGDSALYLCASSPRPGSYEQYFGPGTRLTVT.

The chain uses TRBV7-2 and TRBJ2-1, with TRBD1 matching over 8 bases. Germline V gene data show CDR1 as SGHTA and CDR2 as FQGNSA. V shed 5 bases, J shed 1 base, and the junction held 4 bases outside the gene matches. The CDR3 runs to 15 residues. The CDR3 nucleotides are TGTGCCAGCAGCGGAGGGACAGGTTCCTACAATGAGCAGTTCTTC. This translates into CASSGGTGSYNEQFF. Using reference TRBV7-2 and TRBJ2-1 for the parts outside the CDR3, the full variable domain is GAGVSQSPSNKVTEKGKDVELRCDPISGHTALYWYRQSLGQGLEFLIYFQGNSAPDKSGLPSDRFSAERTGGSVSTLTIQRTQQEDSAVYLCASSGGTGSYNEQFFGPGTRLTVL.

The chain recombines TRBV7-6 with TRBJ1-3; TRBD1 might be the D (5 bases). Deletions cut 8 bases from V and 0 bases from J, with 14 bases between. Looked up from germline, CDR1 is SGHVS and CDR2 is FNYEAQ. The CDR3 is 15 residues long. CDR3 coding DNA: TGTGCCAGCTTGGGGGGTTTGAGCTCTGGAAACACCATATATTTT. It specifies CASLGGLSSGNTIYF.

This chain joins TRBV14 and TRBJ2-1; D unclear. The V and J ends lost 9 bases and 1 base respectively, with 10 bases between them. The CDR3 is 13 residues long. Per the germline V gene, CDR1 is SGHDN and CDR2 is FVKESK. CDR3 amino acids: CASTATSYNEQFF. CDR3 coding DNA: TGTGCCAGTACGGCCACATCCTACAATGAGCAGTTCTTC.

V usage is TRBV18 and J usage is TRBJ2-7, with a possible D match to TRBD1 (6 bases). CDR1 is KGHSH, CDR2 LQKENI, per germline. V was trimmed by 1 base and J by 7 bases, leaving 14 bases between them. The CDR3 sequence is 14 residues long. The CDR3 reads CASSPRVRGLEQYF. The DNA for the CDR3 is TGTGCCAGCTCACCACGGGTCAGGGGATTGGAGCAGTACTTC. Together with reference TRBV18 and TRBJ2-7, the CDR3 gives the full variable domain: NAGVMQNPRHLVRRRGQEARLRCSPMKGHSHVYWYRQLPEEGLKFMVYLQKENIIDESGMPKERFSAEFPKEGPSILRIQQVVRGDSAAYFCASSPRVRGLEQYFGPGTRLTVT.

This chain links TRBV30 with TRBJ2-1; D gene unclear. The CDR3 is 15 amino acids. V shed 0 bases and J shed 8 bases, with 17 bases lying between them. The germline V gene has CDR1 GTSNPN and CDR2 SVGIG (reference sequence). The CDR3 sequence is CAWSVGSRWSDEQFF. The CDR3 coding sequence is TGTGCCTGGAGTGTAGGCTCCAGGTGGTCGGATGAGCAGTTCTTC.

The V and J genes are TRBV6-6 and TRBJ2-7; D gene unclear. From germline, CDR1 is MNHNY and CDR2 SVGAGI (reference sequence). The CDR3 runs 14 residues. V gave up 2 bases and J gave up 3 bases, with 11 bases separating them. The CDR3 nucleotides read TGTGCCAGCAGTTACCTCGGCAACCTCTACGAGCAGTACTTC. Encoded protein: CASSYLGNLYEQYF.

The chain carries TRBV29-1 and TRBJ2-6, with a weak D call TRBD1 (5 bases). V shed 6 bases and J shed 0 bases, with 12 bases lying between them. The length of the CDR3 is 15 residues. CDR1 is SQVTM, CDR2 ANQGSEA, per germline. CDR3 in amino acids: CSVRPQGSGANVLTF. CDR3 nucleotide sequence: TGCAGCGTCAGGCCGCAGGGCTCTGGGGCCAACGTCCTGACTTTC.

DNA of the CDR3: TGTGCCAGCAGCCACTACTACGGGACCTCCGTTTTCCGGAACACTGAAGCTTTCTTT. Translating gives CASSHYYGTSVFRNTEAFF. The rearrangement uses TRBV5-6 and TRBJ1-1; D may be TRBD1 (5 bases). The CDR3 covers 19 residues. Germline CDR1 is SGHDT and CDR2 is YYEEEE. Trimming pared 4 bases from V and 1 base from J, leaving 26 bases between.